This T cell receptor beta chain was recorded in a study of shared clonotypes between healthy human individuals. Across the whole study: CD4 naive cells filled three plates per donor, CD4 memory three, CD8 naive two and CD8 memory one.

CD45RA+ naive and CD45RA-negative memory subsets were separated from CD4+ cells. Assay execution proceeded at the deep level. Assay used: immunoSEQ multiplex PCR; TCRdb lists only in-frame clones, some missing. The profile shows about 1.5 million clones, about 98% of them singletons. V was shortened by 3 bases and J by 5 bases, with 10 bases between the two germline ends. This CDR3 is built from 13 residues. Germline values: CDR1 KGHSH, CDR2 LQKENI. Study results and limitations: Clonotypes which were not shared had lower generation probabilities than clonotypes that all four donors shared.

With regard to this clone: What it binds is not known. The sample contains more than one DNA sequence encoding this CDR3.

The V call is TRBV18, the J call TRBJ2-5; D is unresolved. This receptor was obtained from a man aged 25-45 years in good health. What was sequenced was naive CD4+ T cells sorted from blood. Subset reported: CD45RA+ positively selected. The CDR3 DNA is TGTGCCAGCTCACCGGGCCTTGTGGAGACCCAGTACTTC. This codes for CASSPGLVETQYF. Supplemented by reference TRBV18 and TRBJ2-5, the full variable domain reads NAGVMQNPRHLVRRRGQEARLRCSPMKGHSHVYWYRQLPEEGLKFMVYLQKENIIDESGMPKERFSAEFPKEGPSILRIQQVVRGDSAAYFCASSPGLVETQYFGPGTRLLVL.